The 22 T cell receptor beta chains reported below all come from one sample, sequenced in a study of blood T cells in healthy people across ages. Through a sample-barcoded 5' primer and a J-beta primer mix, a second PCR was run for roughly 6 to 12 cycles. MiXCR was run by TCRdb on the 5' RACE reads, yielding one entry per CDR3 protein. The repertoire holds 650,000 to 1,000,000 distinct CDR3 sequences, with roughly 40% as singletons. The sequenced sample was blood. Receptors originate from a man aged 18 to 29 in good health.

Regarding this clonotype: A clone one base away is much larger, so this may be a read error. CDR3 DNA sequence: TGCAGTGCCCCCGTGGGGAGCATAAACATTCAGTACTTC. This gives the protein CSAPVGSINIQYF. V is TRBV20-1 and J is TRBJ2-4, with a tentative D call TRBD2 (5 bases). The ends were cut back, 6 bases at V and 6 bases at J, with 15 bases in the middle. The germline V gene has CDR1 DFQATT and CDR2 SNEGSKA (reference sequence). This CDR3 contains 13 residues.

This clonotype turned up a few times. This CDR3 is CASSGSGGVSGELFF. Here the CDR3 DNA reads TGTGCCAGCAGCGGTAGCGGGGGGGTTTCCGGGGAGCTGTTTTTT. This chain joins TRBV7-2 and TRBJ2-2; TRBD2 matches at 11 bases. CDR3 length: 15 amino acids. Germline lookup yields CDR1 SGHTA and CDR2 FQGNSA. V lost 5 bases, J lost 6 bases, and 5 bases stayed unmatched.

A single count supports this clonotype. An end of the junction does not agree with germline; a read error may underlie this. The chain employs TRBV6-1 and TRBJ1-5; D might be TRBD1 (6 bases). Germline CDR1 MNHNS, CDR2 SASEGT. This CDR3 spans 16 amino acids. The CDR3 coding sequence is TGTGCCAGCAGTGAAGCGACAGGCTATAGCAATCAGCCCCGGCATTTT. Residues: CASSEATGYSNQPRHF.

The gene calls are TRBV11-2 and TRBJ2-5; the D gene is possibly TRBD2 (5 bases). The end of the DNA aligns better with TRBJ2-7, so the J call may be wrong. Germline CDR1 SGHAT, CDR2 FQNNGV. The CDR3 loop spans 15 amino acids. CDR3 sequence (DNA): TGTGCCAGCAGCTCTCATGGGAGCCCGGGGTACGAGCAGTACTTC. It codes for CASSSHGSPGYEQYF.

This chain uses TRBV7-9 with TRBJ2-7; D is unclear. The germline V and J ends were trimmed by 2 bases and 6 bases, with 8 bases remaining between them. Germline values: CDR1 SEHNR, CDR2 FQNEAQ (reference sequence). This CDR3 is built from 12 residues. The CDR3 bases are TGTGCCAGCAGCTTATTCCGAGCCGAGCAGTACTTC. It yields the protein CASSLFRAEQYF.

This clonotype was observed a few times. The V gene is TRBV10-3, the J gene TRBJ1-4; D gene uncertain. This CDR3 has 15 residues. The germline V gene encodes CDR1 ENHRY and CDR2 SYGVKD. The germline V and J ends were trimmed by 5 bases and 0 bases, with 10 bases remaining between them. The DNA of the CDR3 is TGTGCCATCAGTCAGCAGCTTGCAACTAATGAAAAACTGTTTTTT. It is translated as CAISQQLATNEKLFF.

V is TRBV12-3 or TRBV12-4 and J is TRBJ2-5, with D maybe TRBD1 (7 bases). V gave up 3 bases and J gave up 11 bases, with 28 bases separating them. The CDR3 extends over 17 amino acids. The DNA of the CDR3 is TGTGCCAGCAGTTTTGGGCCGCGACAGGGAGGAGAAAATGAGCAGTACTTC. This gives the protein CASSFGPRQGGENEQYF.

The CDR3 loop reads CASSPLTGTTEAFF. In nucleotides, the CDR3 is TGTGCCAGCAGTCCTCTGACAGGGACCACTGAAGCTTTCTTT. The chain uses TRBV12-3 or TRBV12-4 and TRBJ1-1, with 7 bases aligning to TRBD1. CDR3 length: 14 residues. J was trimmed by 4 bases and V by 5 bases; bases with no gene match: 7.

The chain employs TRBV28 and TRBJ2-1, with TRBD1 identical over 12 bases. V shed 0 bases, J shed 8 bases, and the junction held 5 bases outside the gene matches. The length of the CDR3 is 16 residues. Germline V gene lookup returns CDR1 MDHEN and CDR2 SYDVKM. The CDR3 is CASSLWGGQGAYEQFF. CDR3 coding DNA: TGTGCCAGCAGTTTATGGGGGGGACAGGGGGCGTATGAGCAGTTCTTC.

This clonotype was detected only once. The chain carries TRBV7-2 and TRBJ2-4; a possible D gene is TRBD1 (5 bases). Germline assignment: CDR1 SGHTA and CDR2 FQGNSA. The CDR3 sequence is 17 residues long. Trimming cost V 2 bases and J 0 bases, with 14 bases left between them. The CDR3 protein is CASSLKGGAIAKNIQYF. In nucleotides, the CDR3 is TGTGCCAGCAGCTTAAAGGGTGGGGCCATAGCCAAAAACATTCAGTACTTC.

This clonotype was detected many times. The chain recombines TRBV7-2 with TRBJ2-3; 8 positions match TRBD2. Trimming at V came to 1 base and at J to 1 base, leaving 10 bases not matched to a gene. Germline CDR1 SGHTA, CDR2 FQGNSA. The CDR3 has 18 amino acids. DNA for the CDR3: TGTGCCAGCAGCTTAGGCGCTTTGCGGGGGGCAGGCACAGATACGCAGTATTTT. Its translation is CASSLGALRGAGTDTQYF.

The rearrangement uses TRBV7-2 and TRBJ2-7; 8 nucleotides match TRBD1. CDR1 SGHTA and CDR2 FQGNSA come from the germline V gene. The CDR3 covers 17 residues. The ends lost 1 base at V and 3 bases at J; junction bases unmatched: 11. The CDR3 protein is CASSLVERGTGCYEQYF. As DNA, the CDR3 is TGTGCCAGCAGCTTAGTCGAAAGGGGGACAGGCTGCTACGAGCAGTACTTC.

The CDR3, as DNA: TGTGCCAGCAGTTACTCGGTGCGGGGGCCGTACACCGGGGAGCTGTTTTTT. Protein sequence: CASSYSVRGPYTGELFF. The chain links TRBV6-5 to TRBJ2-2, with D possibly TRBD2 on 7 matching bases. The CDR3 runs to 17 residues. Trimming stripped 0 bases from V and 3 bases from J, with 14 bases between. Germline assignment: CDR1 MNHEY and CDR2 SVGAGI.

This clonotype has just one count. A much more abundant neighbour one base away suggests this may be a read error. The chain joins TRBV12-3 or TRBV12-4 to TRBJ2-5, with D perhaps TRBD2 (6 bases). The CDR3 extends over 16 amino acids. CDR3 sequence: CASSFGGDWAKNIQCF. The CDR3 nucleotides are TGTGCCAGCAGTTTCGGGGGTGATTGGGCCAAAAACATTCAGTGCTTC.

The genes are TRBV3-1 and TRBJ2-1; 8 positions match TRBD2. V shed 3 bases and J 14 bases; nucleotides not matched to a gene: 18. The CDR3 covers 16 residues. In germline, CDR1 is LGHDT, CDR2 YNNKEL (reference sequence). The CDR3 protein is CASSQLVAGTRVAEFF. DNA for the CDR3: TGTGCCAGCAGCCAGCTCGTCGCCGGGACTAGGGTAGCGGAGTTCTTC.

The chain has TRBV5-5 and TRBJ2-7; possible D gene TRBD1, 6 bases. Deletions cut 4 bases from V and 3 bases from J, with 20 bases between. Germline V lookup: CDR1 SGHKS, CDR2 YYEKEE (reference sequence). The CDR3 totals 16 residues. This CDR3 reads CASSLPTQGQVYEQYF. CDR3 DNA sequence: TGTGCCAGCAGCCTACCTACGCAGGGACAAGTCTACGAGCAGTACTTC.

CDR3 sequence reads: CASSDAERLGYTF. The CDR3 DNA sequence: TGTGCCAGCAGTGACGCGGAACGATTAGGCTACACCTTC. The chain is built from TRBV6-1 and TRBJ1-2; D gene ambiguous. V was trimmed by 3 bases and J by 8 bases, leaving 13 bases between them. CDR1 and CDR2 from the germline V gene are MNHNS and SASEGT. The CDR3 extends over 13 amino acids.

The CDR3 sequence: CSARPGQVVDTQYF. The CDR3 DNA sequence: TGCAGTGCTAGACCGGGACAGGTGGTAGATACGCAGTATTTT. This chain connects TRBV20-1 to TRBJ2-3, with 8 bases aligning to TRBD1. Trimming at V came to 2 bases and at J to 5 bases, leaving 6 bases not matched to a gene. The CDR3 loop spans 14 amino acids. The germline CDR1 and CDR2 sequences are DFQATT and SNEGSKA (reference sequence).

The sample holds a few counts of this clonotype. This sequence joins TRBV14 and TRBJ2-1, with TRBD2 identical over 7 bases. V lost 1 base, J lost 10 bases, and 10 bases stayed unmatched. The CDR3 sequence is 15 residues long. The germline V gene has CDR1 SGHDN and CDR2 FVKESK. CDR3 coding DNA: TGTGCCAGCAGCCAAGGGCCAGGGACTACCTACGAGCAGTTCTTC. This encodes CASSQGPGTTYEQFF.

The rearrangement uses TRBV6-2 or TRBV6-3 and TRBJ2-3; tentative D call: TRBD2 (5 bases). With 7 bases removed from V and 6 bases from J, the gap between germline ends came to 17 bases. The germline gives CDR1 MNHEY, CDR2 SVGEGT. This CDR3 comprises 14 residues. The CDR3 sequence is CASTRRTFFDTQYF. The DNA of the CDR3 is TGTGCCAGCACCCGGAGGACTTTTTTCGATACGCAGTATTTT.

This rearrangement joins TRBV20-1 to TRBJ1-1; the D is unclear. Trimming took off 6 bases at V and 0 bases at J, with 5 bases between the two ends. The length of the CDR3 is 11 residues. The germline gives CDR1 DFQATT, CDR2 SNEGSKA (reference sequence). DNA of the CDR3: TGCAGTGCCATCATGAACACTGAAGCTTTCTTT. This sequence encodes CSAIMNTEAFF.

The CDR3 nucleotides are TGTGCCAGCAGCTTAACCCCGACAGGGGGGAACTATGGCTACACCTTC. Amino acid sequence: CASSLTPTGGNYGYTF. The J gene is TRBJ1-2, the V gene TRBV7-2, with TRBD1 matching 9 bases. The length of the CDR3 is 16 residues. Looked up from germline, CDR1 is SGHTA and CDR2 is FQGNSA. Trimming cost V 2 bases and J 2 bases; bases outside gene matches: 6.